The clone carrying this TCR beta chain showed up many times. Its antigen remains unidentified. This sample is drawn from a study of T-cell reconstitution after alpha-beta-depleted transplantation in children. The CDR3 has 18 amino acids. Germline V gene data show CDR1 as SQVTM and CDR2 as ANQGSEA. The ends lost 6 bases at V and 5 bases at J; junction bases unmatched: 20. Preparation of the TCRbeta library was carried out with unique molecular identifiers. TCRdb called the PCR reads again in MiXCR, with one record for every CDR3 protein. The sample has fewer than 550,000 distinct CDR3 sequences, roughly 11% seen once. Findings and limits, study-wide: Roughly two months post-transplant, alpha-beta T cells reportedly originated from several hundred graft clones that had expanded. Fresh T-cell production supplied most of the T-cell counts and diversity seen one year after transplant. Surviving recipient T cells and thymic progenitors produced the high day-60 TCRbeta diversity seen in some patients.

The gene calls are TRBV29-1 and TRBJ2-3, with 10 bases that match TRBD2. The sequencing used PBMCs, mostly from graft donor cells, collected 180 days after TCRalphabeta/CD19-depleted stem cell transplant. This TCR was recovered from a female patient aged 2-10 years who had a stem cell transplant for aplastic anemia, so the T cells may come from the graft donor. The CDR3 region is CSVVDPLSAGGQGDTQYF. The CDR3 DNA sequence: TGCAGCGTGGTGGACCCACTTTCAGCGGGGGGGCAGGGAGATACGCAGTATTTT.